This paragraph reports one TCR beta chain. Its antigen has not been determined. Qualities for individual bases were not recorded, and no much larger clone is one base off. This record belongs to a study of response to subunit inactivated influenza vaccine (dated by TCRdb to the late 2010s). Notes on the research overall: To follow how T cells responded to a trivalent subunit inactivated influenza vaccine, the researchers relied on deep quantitative profiling of the T cell receptor repertoire.

Library preparation used RT-PCR. Reads for this sample came from an Illumina HiSeq 2500. TCRdb handled the public reads itself, with Q25 trimming in fastp and clone calling in MiXCR, and kept productive beta chains. Records with the same CDR3 protein are collapsed into one entry carrying the most frequent genes and DNA. Here the sample has over 300,000 distinct CDR3 sequences; roughly a fifth occur a single time. 10% to 13% of the sample belongs to the ten largest clones. What the research found in general, with its limitations: It was suggested by the authors that each seasonal influenza vaccination may recruit only a limited number of new T cells.

Taken from the germline V gene (reference sequence), the CDR1 and CDR2 loops are DFQATT and SNEGSKA. Germline trimming: 1 base from V, 6 bases from J; junction bases outside gene matches: 5. Including cysteine and phenylalanine, the CDR3 has 14 amino acids. The read is trimmed to its CDR3 DNA, 42 bases read in frame from base 1. This clonotype originated in a man aged 50-75 years who received an inactivated influenza vaccine. Donor details come from another sample of the same person, matched by shared clones. Here the sequenced sample was PBMCs from blood, taken 21 months after vaccination. This sequence uses TRBV20-1 and TRBJ2-1; TRBD2 fits 8 bases in the junction. The nucleotide sequence is TGCAGTGCTAGAGGCCTAGCGGGCCTCAATGAGCAGTTCTTC. Translated, this is CSARGLAGLNEQFF.